Below, one T cell receptor (beta chain) is given with its context. The antigen is not known. This record comes from a study of OX40 agonist ivuxolimab in advanced cancers. Background on the study: Each patient was given ivuxolimab into a vein every 2 weeks, at 0.01 to 10 mg/kg. Subjects had a mean age of roughly 60 years, with a range of 23 to 79; almost 85% were male.

Whole-study results and caveats: The mean number of expanded clones was higher in CD8+ T cells than in CD4+. Researchers did not determine the expanded peripheral T cells' antigen specificity.

Trimming left V 4 bases short and J 1 base short, with 8 bases between. The germline CDR1 and CDR2 sequences are SGHTA and FQGNSA. CDR3 length: 14 residues. The method was immunoSEQ multiplex PCR; TCRdb's version includes in-frame clones alone and lacks a portion of them. The table lists roughly 100,000 clones, more than 85% of them singletons. The sample was CD4+ or CD8+ T cells sorted from blood, taken in a trial of the OX40 agonist ivuxolimab. This TCR was recovered from an adult with an advanced solid tumor such as melanoma, head and neck, liver or kidney cancer. The chain combines TRBV7-2 with TRBJ1-3; D not certain. CDR3 protein: CASSWTGSGNTIYF. The CDR3 coding sequence is TGTGCCAGCAGCTGGACGGGGTCTGGAAACACCATATATTTT.